What follows is one T cell receptor beta chain and its context. This sample was included in a study of blood T cell repertoires in COVID-19. Study-level background: The United States, Italy and Spain provided the acute and convalescent COVID-19 samples.

V shed 2 bases and J shed 6 bases, with 9 bases lying between them. Per the germline V gene, CDR1 is SEHNR and CDR2 is FQNEAQ (reference sequence). The CDR3 length is 13 residues. As handled by the study authors: Amplified reference gene primers provided the basis for estimating nucleated cell counts. Sequencing was performed with immunoSEQ multiplex PCR; in TCRdb, only in-frame clones are kept and a portion is missing. That table furnishes V, J and clone size, whereas the DNA furnished D and trimming. The sample carries around 240,000 clones, 86% recorded once. The sequencing input was PBMCs or T cells enriched from blood (not recorded which). V gene TRBV7-9 combines with J gene TRBJ2-3, with D unresolved. The sequence was collected from a woman aged 50 to 60 who had recovered from COVID-19. The CDR3 loop is CASSLNSRDTQYF. CDR3 nucleotide sequence: TGTGCCAGCAGCTTAAACAGCAGGGATACGCAGTATTTT.